The entry below describes one TCR beta chain. In its sample, this clonotype was seen many times. Its cognate antigen has yet to be identified. One base away there is no much larger clone; base qualities are not given. Amplification of TCR beta CDR3 regions was carried out from RNA transcripts. The first round of RT-PCR for the TCR CDR3 was performed with the HTBI primer set and the Qiagen OneStep RT-PCR kit. The libraries were constructed in a second round of multiplex PCR and then size-selected and purified. Libraries were sequenced paired-end with 100 bp reads on an Illumina HiSeq2000. The paper's processing steps were these. SOAPnuke was used to process the raw data, throwing out any read that contained adapters or uncalled bases, had a mean Phred below 15, or lacked an exact constant-primer or identifier match. High-quality paired reads were merged using COPE v1.2.5, and each unique nucleotide sequence was defined as a clonotype. Clonotypes were aligned to IMGT TRBV, TRBD and TRBJ reference segments using MiTCR v1.1. The analysis was restricted to V-J combinations with a frequency above 0.0001, which together covered about 99% of the repertoires. The TCS score was defined as the ratio of F50 (clonal expansion) to E x V (chaos), calculated using BLOSUM62-based TCRdist between CDR3 peptides within each V-J. Welch's t-statistics and random forest reduced around 510 V-J features to around 14, which were used in a naive Bayes classifier (R e1071). TCRdb reran the public reads through fastp at Q25 and MiXCR, keeping productive beta chains. Each record represents a unique CDR3 protein, reported with the most common genes and DNA among its rows. Clone size and V and J calls follow TCRdb, not the original study. This sample has fewer than 450,000 distinct CDR3 sequences in its table, and approximately 18% of those were observed once. The biggest ten clones account for almost 35% of the sample.

Hyperthyroidism patients were aged 18 to 65 years and newly diagnosed, with disease duration of less than 2 months. Exclusion was applied to patients with uncontrolled infections, other autoimmune diseases, pregnancy or lactation. Diagnoses were based on clinical symptoms, serum thyroxine and TRAb, thyroid ultrasound and orbital computed tomography. For progressor patients, blood was drawn at the first diagnosis of hyperthyroidism, before any ophthalmopathy symptoms had appeared. Ficoll-Paque density gradient centrifugation was used to isolate PBMCs from approximately 10 ml of fresh peripheral blood. Progressor patients were first diagnosed with Graves' hyperthyroidism and then developed ophthalmopathy during follow-up. Total RNA was extracted with Trizol reagent, and quality was checked on an Agilent 2100 Bioanalyzer. The data stem from a study of T cells in Graves' hyperthyroidism and ophthalmopathy (dated by TCRdb to about 2019). Concerning the study at large: Peripheral blood was sampled at the time of initial diagnosis, prior to any treatment. Thyroid tissue and blood T-cell repertoires from six or seven Graves' hyperthyroidism patients were also compared in the study. An independent validation cohort of fewer than 20 hyperthyroidism patients and 15 or so patients who later progressed to ophthalmopathy tested prospective prediction of ophthalmopathy. The paper describes TCR Vbeta CDR3 sequencing of about 140 peripheral blood samples, made up of some 40 ophthalmopathy patients, approximately 76 hyperthyroidism patients and 17 progressor patients. The roughly 100 discovery patients were randomly divided into training and test sets at a 7:3 ratio. TCR V-J signatures able to tell the groups apart were searched for in a discovery cohort of some 100 patients, of whom about 40 had Graves' ophthalmopathy and around 58 had stable Graves' hyperthyroidism. After sampling, hyperthyroidism patients received methimazole starting at 30 mg daily, and ophthalmopathy patients received high-dose intravenous methylprednisolone. Here is what the overall study found, with its caveats: Ophthalmopathy was separated from stable hyperthyroidism by a 13 V-J signature model, with 85% to 90% sensitivity and 81% to 82% specificity obtained in cross-validation and 80%/75% obtained in testing. No statistical method was used to fix the sample size in advance, and group allocation was not hidden from the investigators. Most expanded thyroid clonotypes (frequency above 0.001) were also found in blood, which suggests that blood repertoires may mirror thyroid immune responses. During validation, the model predicted progression to ophthalmopathy a median of about 6.3 months ahead of onset, with around 71% sensitivity and 72.22% specificity.

From a lookup of the germline V gene, CDR1 and CDR2 are MDHEN and SYDVKM. Measured from the cysteine to the phenylalanine, the CDR3 is 13 residues long. Of all the DNA, just the CDR3 is kept, 39 bases in frame from base 1. Material for sequencing was blood. The source is a woman aged 25 to 45 with Graves' hyperthyroidism that later progressed to Graves' ophthalmopathy. The sequence joins TRBV28 to TRBJ2-7, and 7 junctional nucleotides match TRBD1. The DNA sequence follows: TGTGTTAGTCGGGACAGTTTAGTCTACGAGCAGTACTTC. Its protein product is CVSRDSLVYEQYF.